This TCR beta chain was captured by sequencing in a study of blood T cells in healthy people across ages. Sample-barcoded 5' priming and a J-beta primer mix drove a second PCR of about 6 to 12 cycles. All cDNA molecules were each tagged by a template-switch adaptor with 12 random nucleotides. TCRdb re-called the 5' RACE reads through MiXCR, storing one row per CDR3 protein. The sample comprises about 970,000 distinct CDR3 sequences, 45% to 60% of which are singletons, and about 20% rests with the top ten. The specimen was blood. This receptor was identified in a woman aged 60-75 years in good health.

The DNA for the CDR3 is TGTGCCAGCAGACCTGCACGGACAGGTGATCGGCCCCAGCATTTT. Amino acids: CASRPARTGDRPQHF. The V and J genes are TRBV6-2 or TRBV6-3 and TRBJ1-5; 7 nucleotides align to TRBD1. The germline V gene has CDR1 MNHEY and CDR2 SVGEGT. V shed 6 bases and J 9 bases; nucleotides not matched to a gene: 14. The CDR3 runs to 15 residues.